The rows below give T cell receptor beta chains drawn from one sample of a study of Ad26.COV2.S vaccination and SARS-CoV-2 variants. Libraries were prepared by immunoSEQ multiplex PCR; TCRdb keeps only in-frame clonotypes and omits some of them. The repertoire holds 300,000 to 400,000 clones, with about 90% as singletons. This specimen consisted of peripheral blood, obtained in a trial of Ad26.COV2.S vaccine versus placebo. Source of these receptors: a person aged 18-65 years who received the Ad26.COV2.S COVID-19 vaccine or a placebo. Both conserved end residues are part of each CDR3. Each record gives: clone size, D gene, V gene, J gene, CDR3 protein, CDR3 DNA. The D gene is left open where the match is weak. Expanded clones get a size class; other rows say once, few or many, or leave the size out.

clone size: NA
D gene: NA
V gene: TRBV6-2/TRBV6-3
J gene: TRBJ1-5
CDR3 protein: CASSFWMREDQPQHF
CDR3 DNA: TGTGCCAGCAGCTTCTGGATGAGGGAGGATCAGCCCCAGCATTTT

clone size: NA
D gene: NA
V gene: TRBV5-3
J gene: TRBJ1-2
CDR3 protein: CARSQMGGYTF
CDR3 DNA: TGTGCCAGAAGCCAGATGGGTGGCTACACCTTC

clone size: NA
D gene: NA
V gene: TRBV27
J gene: TRBJ1-2
CDR3 protein: CASSHSPGREDYGYTF
CDR3 DNA: TGTGCCAGCAGCCACTCTCCAGGGAGGGAAGACTATGGCTACACCTTC

clone size: NA
D gene: NA
V gene: TRBV19
J gene: TRBJ1-1
CDR3 protein: CASSITPGMNTEAFF
CDR3 DNA: TGTGCCAGTAGTATTACGCCAGGGATGAACACTGAAGCTTTCTTT

clone size: few
D gene: NA
V gene: TRBV2
J gene: TRBJ1-1
CDR3 protein: CASMESPALTTEAFF
CDR3 DNA: TGTGCCAGCATGGAGTCCCCGGCTTTGACCACTGAAGCTTTCTTT

clone size: once
D gene: TRBD2
V gene: TRBV15
J gene: TRBJ2-7
CDR3 protein: CATSTSSGGYEQYF
CDR3 DNA: TGTGCCACCAGCACATCTAGCGGGGGGTACGAGCAGTACTTC

clone size: NA
D gene: NA
V gene: TRBV6-5
J gene: TRBJ1-4
CDR3 protein: CASSTGFGEKLFF
CDR3 DNA: TGTGCCAGCAGCACAGGGTTTGGTGAAAAACTGTTTTTT

clone size: NA
D gene: TRBD2
V gene: TRBV3-1/TRBV3-2
J gene: TRBJ2-2
CDR3 protein: CASSPRTSGYYTGELFF
CDR3 DNA: TGTGCCAGCAGCCCCAGGACTAGCGGCTACTACACCGGGGAGCTGTTTTTT

clone size: NA
D gene: NA
V gene: TRBV19
J gene: TRBJ2-2
CDR3 protein: CASRRAAGTGELFF
CDR3 DNA: TGTGCCTCCCGGAGGGCCGCCGGCACCGGGGAGCTGTTTTTT

clone size: NA
D gene: NA
V gene: TRBV5-4
J gene: TRBJ1-1
CDR3 protein: CASSLWQAVNTEAFF
CDR3 DNA: TGTGCCAGCAGCTTGTGGCAGGCCGTGAACACTGAAGCTTTCTTT

clone size: NA
D gene: TRBD1
V gene: TRBV4-1
J gene: TRBJ2-7
CDR3 protein: CASSPGQGVYEQYF
CDR3 DNA: TGCGCCAGCAGCCCGGGACAGGGGGTTTACGAGCAGTACTTC

clone size: NA
D gene: TRBD1
V gene: TRBV11-3
J gene: TRBJ2-6
CDR3 protein: CASTWTGTNSGANVLTF
CDR3 DNA: TGTGCCAGCACCTGGACAGGGACGAACTCTGGGGCCAACGTCCTGACTTTC

clone size: once
D gene: NA
V gene: TRBV5-5
J gene: TRBJ2-2
CDR3 protein: CASSPWDIDTGELFF
CDR3 DNA: TGTGCCAGCAGCCCCTGGGACATCGACACCGGGGAGCTGTTTTTT